This T cell receptor beta chain was captured by sequencing in a study of OX40 agonist ivuxolimab in advanced cancers. Looking at the study overall: Ivuxolimab, which targeted the costimulatory receptor OX40 (CD134), was an agonistic, fully human IgG2 monoclonal antibody. Partial responses occurred in three dose-escalation patients: two with cutaneous melanoma and one with hepatocellular carcinoma. The paper describes the monotherapy dose-escalation part (N of about 52 patients) of the phase I trial of ivuxolimab. The point of sequencing TCRbeta in the periphery was to test whether ivuxolimab changed TCR sequence diversity and drove clonal T-cell expansion. Patients were allowed to have had prior anti-PD-1, anti-PD-L1 or anti-CTLA-4 therapy, and roughly 40% of the dose-escalation patients had previously received checkpoint inhibitors. Intravenous ivuxolimab was administered to patients every 2 weeks at six dose levels: 0.01, 0.1, 0.3, 1.5, 3 and 10 mg/kg. The dose-escalation cohort was roughly 80% male with a mean age of roughly 60 years, ranging from roughly 23 to 85. Of the 50 to 55 dose-escalation patients, hepatocellular carcinoma was present in some 19, melanoma in some 15, renal cell carcinoma in 9 and head and neck cancer in 9.

Genomic DNA was isolated from the sorted cells so that the TCRbeta CDR3 region could be sequenced. The immunoSEQ Assay was used for sequencing of TCRbeta CDR3 regions. TCRdb stores this immuneACCESS table with in-frame sequences only. Part of the clones is absent; in the studies checked, under half of the shortfall reflects unresolved V genes, and no reason is known for the rest. Here the sample has approximately 60,000 clones; roughly 84% occur a single time. Less than 0.9% of the sample rests with the top ten. On this clone itself: No antigen is known for it. There are no base qualities to consult, and no much larger clone falls within one base.

CDR1 and CDR2 are read off the germline V gene (reference sequence) as SGHNT and YYREEE. The V and J ends are trimmed by 4 bases and 2 bases, leaving 6 bases between them. The CDR3 runs 12 residues from the cysteine to the phenylalanine. The retained sequence is limited to the CDR3, 36 bases, with the frame set at the first base. Results the study describes overall, beyond this receptor: After ivuxolimab, CD8+ T cells had more expanded clones than CD4+ T cells on average. Low levels of normalized T-cell clonal expansion were also seen in some patients who did not respond. Antigen specificity was not determined for the clonally expanded peripheral T cells. At doses of 0.1 to 3.0 mg/kg, clonal expansion of both CD4+ and CD8+ T cells in blood was seen between baseline and week 6. In the 0.1-3.0 mg/kg groups, partial responders were among the patients with the lowest normalized peripheral clonal expansion, particularly in CD8+ T cells.

The trial excluded patients who had a history of autoimmune disease or were on systemic immunosuppression. Peripheral blood for TCR sequencing was collected from all dose cohorts at baseline, on cycle 4 day 1, and on cycle 7 day 1. The samples were drawn from a first-in-human, open-label, multicenter phase I dose-escalation trial of ivuxolimab. The trial enrolled adults with locally advanced or metastatic head and neck squamous cell, hepatocellular, melanoma or renal cell carcinoma. CD4+ and CD8+ T cells were sorted separately from peripheral blood before TCR sequencing. The chain couples TRBV5-4 to TRBJ2-5, with the D segment identity uncertain. This TCR was recovered from an adult with an advanced solid tumor such as melanoma, head and neck, liver or kidney cancer. The sample was CD4+ or CD8+ T cells sorted from blood, taken in a trial of the OX40 agonist ivuxolimab. The nucleotides read TGTGCCAGCAGCAGACCACAAGAGACCCAGTACTTC. This translates into CASSRPQETQYF.